This T cell receptor (beta chain) appears in the sequencing data of a study of OX40 agonist ivuxolimab in advanced cancers. Study-level background: The patients received agonistic anti-OX40 (CD134) antibody ivuxolimab. In this trial design, patients received ivuxolimab intravenously at 0.01 to 10 mg/kg every 2 weeks.

Whole-study results and caveats: Partial responders receiving 0.1-3.0 mg/kg showed among the lowest clonal expansion. Among T cells, CD8+ cells averaged more expanded clones than CD4+ cells.

V was cut by 5 bases and J by 4 bases, with 9 bases left in between. The CDR3 is made up of 13 amino acids. Germline V gene lookup returns CDR1 SGHTA and CDR2 FQGNSA. Concerning this clone: Its specificity is unknown.

TCRdb's table, derived via immunoSEQ multiplex PCR, lists solely in-frame clones and lacks some. The sample holds 65,000 to 95,000 clones, 89% seen once. This sequence originates from an adult with an advanced solid tumor such as melanoma, head and neck, liver or kidney cancer. The sequencing here drew on CD4+ or CD8+ T cells sorted from blood, taken in a trial of the OX40 agonist ivuxolimab. The chain is built from TRBV7-2 and TRBJ1-3; a weak D match, TRBD1 (5 bases). The CDR3 loop is CASSPGIGNTIYF. The CDR3 nucleotides are TGTGCCAGCAGCCCAGGGATAGGAAACACCATATATTTT. The whole variable domain, filled in from reference TRBV7-2 and TRBJ1-3, reads GAGVSQSPSNKVTEKGKDVELRCDPISGHTALYWYRQSLGQGLEFLIYFQGNSAPDKSGLPSDRFSAERTGGSVSTLTIQRTQQEDSAVYLCASSPGIGNTIYFGEGSWLTVV.